This is a list of T cell receptor beta chains from one sample in a study of blood T cell repertoires in COVID-19. TCRdb's copy holds only in-frame clones and misses some; the assay was immunoSEQ multiplex PCR. The sample holds 400,000 or so clones, 85% to 90% seen once. What was sequenced was peripheral blood. Receptors originate from a human donor in a cohort sampled during active COVID-19. CDR3s include the opening cysteine and the closing phenylalanine or tryptophan. D genes are given only for firm matches. The size field is filled for only some rows; it gives once, few, many or a size class.

D gene | J gene | V gene | clone size | CDR3 protein | CDR3 DNA
- | TRBJ1-6 | TRBV19 | - | CASSSTGNHGMDNSPLHF | TGTGCCAGTAGCAGTACGGGAAATCACGGTATGGATAATTCACCCCTCCACTTT
TRBD1 | TRBJ2-5 | TRBV19 | - | CASSIEGTGAGETQYF | TGTGCCAGTAGTATAGAAGGGACAGGGGCGGGAGAGACCCAGTACTTC
- | TRBJ1-2 | TRBV27 | - | CASRMKASQQDLNYGYTF | TGTGCCAGCAGGATGAAGGCGAGTCAACAGGATTTAAACTATGGCTACACCTTC
- | TRBJ1-6 | TRBV6-2/TRBV6-3 | - | CASSYSESSPLHF | TGTGCCAGCAGTTACTCGGAGAGTTCACCCCTCCACTTT
TRBD2 | TRBJ2-5 | TRBV11-2 | once | CASSHSGREETQYF | TGTGCCAGCAGCCATAGCGGGAGGGAAGAGACCCAGTACTTC
- | TRBJ2-4 | TRBV15 | - | CATSRTRGREDKNIQYF | TGTGCCACCAGCAGAACCCGGGGCAGGGAGGACAAAAACATTCAGTACTTC
TRBD2 | TRBJ2-2 | TRBV7-9 | - | CASSSGLAGGLTGELFF | TGTGCCAGCAGCTCGGGACTAGCGGGGGGGCTCACCGGGGAGCTGTTTTTT
- | TRBJ1-6 | TRBV27 | - | CASSHQSREAGSPLHF | TGTGCCAGCAGTCATCAATCCAGGGAAGCAGGGTCACCCCTCCACTTT
TRBD1 | TRBJ1-5 | TRBV4-2 | - | CASSQGKGDSQNQPQHF | TGTGCCAGCAGCCAAGGAAAAGGGGACAGCCAAAATCAGCCCCAGCATTTT
- | TRBJ2-7 | TRBV7-9 | few | CASTFDKSYEQYF | TGTGCCAGCACCTTCGACAAATCCTACGAGCAGTACTTC
- | TRBJ1-5 | TRBV2 | - | CASSHRGSRLLINQPQHF | TGTGCCAGCAGCCATCGGGGGTCTCGGCTGTTAATCAATCAGCCCCAGCATTTT
- | TRBJ2-2 | TRBV5-1 | - | CASSRGAAGTNTGELFF | TGCGCCAGCAGCAGGGGAGCGGCGGGGACGAACACCGGGGAGCTGTTTTTT
- | TRBJ2-7 | TRBV5-6 | - | CASSTIPGLKVIYEQYF | TGTGCCAGCAGCACCATCCCGGGACTTAAAGTTATCTACGAGCAGTACTTC
TRBD2 | TRBJ2-1 | TRBV10-3 | - | CAISPGTSGSLFNEQFF | TGTGCCATCTCCCCCGGGACTAGCGGGAGTCTGTTCAATGAGCAGTTCTTC
TRBD2 | TRBJ2-1 | TRBV7-2 | - | CASSLGLAGGQNEQFF | TGTGCCAGCAGCTTAGGACTAGCGGGGGGGCAGAATGAGCAGTTCTTC
TRBD1 | TRBJ2-2 | TRBV5-1 | - | CASSFGDRGSTGELFF | TGCGCCAGCAGCTTTGGGGACAGGGGAAGCACCGGGGAGCTGTTTTTT
TRBD1 | TRBJ1-2 | TRBV7-8 | - | CASSSGQGGGRDGYTF | TGTGCCAGCAGCTCAGGACAGGGTGGTGGCAGGGATGGCTACACCTTC
- | TRBJ2-7 | TRBV5-1 | - | CASSRGGNSIYEQYF | TGCGCCAGCAGTCGGGGTGGAAACAGCATATACGAGCAGTACTTC
TRBD2 | TRBJ2-3 | TRBV5-8 | - | CASSLTSGAQYF | TGTGCCAGCAGCCTCACTAGCGGAGCGCAGTATTTT
TRBD1 | TRBJ2-5 | TRBV5-1 | - | CASSLGQGVQETQYF | TGCGCCAGCAGCTTAGGACAGGGAGTGCAAGAGACCCAGTACTTC
- | TRBJ2-5 | TRBV29-1 | - | CSVDVTGQETQYF | TGCAGCGTTGATGTAACGGGACAAGAGACCCAGTACTTC
TRBD2 | TRBJ2-3 | TRBV5-1 | few | CASSSGGTSGADSTDTQYF | TGCGCCAGCAGCTCGGGCGGGACTAGCGGAGCAGATAGCACAGATACGCAGTATTTT
TRBD2 | TRBJ2-3 | TRBV4-1 | - | CASSQGTSGWGRTDTQYF | TGCGCCAGCAGCCAGGGTACTAGCGGGTGGGGTCGCACAGATACGCAGTATTTT
TRBD1 | TRBJ1-1 | TRBV28 | - | CATAQGAGEAFF | TGTGCCACCGCACAGGGGGCTGGTGAAGCTTTCTTT
TRBD2 | TRBJ2-3 | TRBV3-1/TRBV3-2 | - | CASSPSGGAGDTQYF | TGTGCCAGCAGCCCTAGCGGGGGGGCGGGAGATACGCAGTATTTT
- | TRBJ2-7 | TRBV11-2 | - | CASSLGRLYEQYF | TGTGCCAGCAGCTTAGGGCGGCTCTACGAGCAGTACTTC
- | TRBJ1-1 | TRBV28 | - | CASSAGADDHTEAFF | TGTGCCAGCAGCGCAGGGGCAGATGACCACACTGAAGCTTTCTTT
TRBD2 | TRBJ2-1 | TRBV7-3 | - | CASSRGLAGGEQFF | TGTGCCAGCAGCCGGGGACTAGCGGGAGGTGAGCAGTTCTTC
TRBD1 | TRBJ1-5 | TRBV5-8 | - | CASSYSATGLGLFNQPQHF | TGTGCCAGCAGTTATAGCGCGACAGGGTTAGGATTATTCAATCAGCCCCAGCATTTT
- | TRBJ2-7 | TRBV11-2 | - | CASSFGGTTYEQYF | TGTGCCAGCAGCTTTGGCGGGACGACCTACGAGCAGTACTTC
TRBD1 | TRBJ2-1 | TRBV9 | - | CASSSRDRSFYNEQFF | TGTGCCAGCAGCTCCCGGGACAGGTCCTTCTACAATGAGCAGTTCTTC
- | TRBJ1-1 | TRBV19 | - | CASTFPGQGRAFF | TGTGCCAGTACTTTCCCTGGGCAGGGAAGAGCTTTCTTT
- | TRBJ2-3 | TRBV3-1/TRBV3-2 | - | CASSRDWRDTQYF | TGTGCCAGCAGCCGGGACTGGAGAGATACGCAGTATTTT
- | TRBJ1-5 | TRBV6-5 | - | CASTPGWARNQPQHF | TGTGCCAGCACCCCGGGGTGGGCGCGGAATCAGCCCCAGCATTTT
- | TRBJ1-1 | TRBV5-4 | few | CASSFYHSNTEAFF | TGTGCCAGCAGCTTCTATCACTCGAACACTGAAGCTTTCTTT
- | TRBJ2-3 | TRBV5-1 | few | CASSLGTEIDTQYF | TGCGCCAGCAGCTTGGGGACAGAAATAGATACGCAGTATTTT
- | TRBJ1-5 | TRBV7-2 | - | CASSLSEGRQPQHF | TGTGCCAGCAGCTTATCGGAGGGTAGACAGCCCCAGCATTTT
- | TRBJ2-5 | TRBV19 | - | CATRGRGEQETQYF | TGTGCCACCCGGGGCAGGGGTGAGCAAGAGACCCAGTACTTC
TRBD2 | TRBJ2-3 | TRBV24-1 | once | CATSEGGTSGRATDTQYF | TGTGCCACCAGTGAGGGGGGGACTAGCGGGAGGGCCACAGATACGCAGTATTTT
- | TRBJ2-7 | TRBV21-1 | - | CASSPGLAGGPYEQYF | TGTGCCAGCAGCCCGGGACTAGCGGGAGGCCCCTACGAGCAGTACTTC
- | TRBJ1-2 | TRBV2 | - | CASSVRGTRYGYTF | TGTGCCAGCAGTGTTCGGGGGACGAGGTATGGCTACACCTTC
- | TRBJ1-1 | TRBV10-3 | - | CAISGLRGTEAFF | TGTGCCATCAGTGGGCTTAGGGGGACTGAAGCTTTCTTT
- | TRBJ2-7 | TRBV15 | - | CATSRVSRNEQYF | TGTGCCACCAGCAGGGTATCGAGGAACGAGCAGTACTTC
- | TRBJ1-1 | TRBV19 | - | CASSSWGRGTEAFF | TGTGCCAGTAGTTCGTGGGGCCGTGGAACTGAAGCTTTCTTT
TRBD1 | TRBJ1-1 | TRBV11-1 | - | CASSLGTGAEAFF | TGTGCCAGCAGCTTAGGGACAGGGGCTGAAGCTTTCTTT
TRBD2 | TRBJ2-1 | TRBV5-1 | - | CASSLVPGRGNEQFF | TGCGCCAGCAGCTTAGTCCCGGGGAGGGGAAATGAGCAGTTCTTC
TRBD1 | TRBJ2-1 | TRBV24-1 | - | CATSLGAGGYNEQFF | TGTGCCACCAGTTTGGGGGCAGGGGGATACAATGAGCAGTTCTTC
- | TRBJ1-2 | TRBV7-8 | - | CASSATGRGDGYTF | TGTGCCAGCAGCGCAACGGGCAGGGGAGATGGCTACACCTTC
TRBD2 | TRBJ2-2 | TRBV4-2 | - | CASSQDVAGGRSTGELFF | TGTGCCAGTAGCCAAGATGTTGCGGGGGGGCGTAGCACCGGGGAGCTGTTTTTT
- | TRBJ2-3 | TRBV9 | - | CASSVLVADTQYF | TGTGCCAGCAGCGTTTTAGTGGCAGATACGCAGTATTTT
- | TRBJ2-5 | TRBV4-2 | - | CASSPSPTTGPQETQYF | TGTGCCAGCAGCCCTAGCCCTACGACAGGACCCCAAGAGACCCAGTACTTC
TRBD1 | TRBJ1-3 | TRBV6-5 | few | CASSLQGTGNTIYF | TGTGCCAGCAGTTTACAGGGGACTGGAAACACCATATATTTT
TRBD1 | TRBJ2-7 | TRBV4-1 | - | CASSQTGGMTYEQYF | TGCGCCAGCAGCCAGACAGGGGGTATGACCTACGAGCAGTACTTC
TRBD2 | TRBJ2-2 | TRBV30 | - | CACINSGSTGELFF | TGTGCCTGTATCAACAGCGGGAGCACCGGGGAGCTGTTTTTT
- | TRBJ2-7 | TRBV6-5 | - | CASSYSEAGPYEQYF | TGTGCCAGCAGTTACTCGGAAGCGGGCCCCTACGAGCAGTACTTC
- | TRBJ1-2 | TRBV6-6 | - | CASSYSGGPTYGYTF | TGTGCCAGCAGTTACTCGGGGGGGCCGACTTATGGCTACACCTTC
TRBD1 | TRBJ2-2 | TRBV7-6 | - | CASRDRGTGELFF | TGTGCCAGCCGCGACAGGGGCACCGGGGAGCTGTTTTTT
TRBD1 | TRBJ2-1 | TRBV3-1/TRBV3-2 | - | CASSPDRDRSIGEQFF | TGTGCCAGCAGCCCGGACCGGGACAGGAGTATAGGTGAGCAGTTCTTC